Below are 30 T cell receptor beta chains sequenced from a single sample in a study of cytomegalovirus exposure and HLA in healthy donors. PCR amplification relied on 60 Vbeta primers (plus 13 Jbeta primers). Using immunoSEQ multiplex PCR, the repertoire was profiled, and TCRdb retains in-frame clones only, with some absent. The sample has 95,000 to 150,000 clones; about 10% are singletons. The sequencing sample was made of PBMCs. These receptors were collected from a woman between 18 and 29 years old in good health and CMV-seropositive.

The chain joins TRBV25-1 to TRBJ2-5, with a weak D call TRBD1 (5 bases). Germline V lookup: CDR1 MGHDK, CDR2 SYGVNS. This CDR3 has 14 amino acids. V gave up 5 bases and J gave up 5 bases, with 15 bases separating them. In DNA, the CDR3 is TGTGCCAGCAGTCCCGTCGATGGGGCCGAGACCCAGTACTTC. Amino acid sequence: CASSPVDGAETQYF.

This clone was detected only a few times. The chain joins TRBV19 to TRBJ2-3; TRBD1 matches 9 bases. CDR1 is LNHDA, CDR2 SQIVND, per germline (reference sequence). V dropped 6 bases and J dropped 2; count of bases not matched to a gene: 3. CDR3 length: 14 residues. As DNA, the CDR3 is TGTGCCAGTAGACAGGGGGCCTTCACAGATACGCAGTATTTT. This codes for CASRQGAFTDTQYF.

The J gene is TRBJ2-2, the V gene TRBV19, with D perhaps matching TRBD1 (6 bases). Trimming removed 3 bases from V and 7 bases from J, with 9 bases in between. This CDR3 spans 13 amino acids. Germline assignment: CDR1 LNHDA and CDR2 SQIVND (reference sequence). CDR3 sequence (DNA): TGTGCCAGTAGTATCCAGGGGATCGGGGAGCTGTTTTTT. It specifies CASSIQGIGELFF.

The chain carries TRBV9 and TRBJ2-3, with TRBD2 as a possible D gene (6 bases). The CDR3 has 16 amino acids. Germline CDR1 and CDR2: SGDLS and YYNGEE. Trimming cost V 4 bases and J 3 bases, with 18 bases left between them. CDR3: CASSHPWEASTDTQYF. In DNA, the CDR3 is TGTGCCAGCAGCCACCCTTGGGAGGCATCGACAGATACGCAGTATTTT.

In its sample, this clone was seen a few times. The chain employs TRBV4-1 and TRBJ2-7; 9 bases fit TRBD1. This CDR3 has 14 residues. The V and J ends lost 6 bases and 3 bases, in that order; junction bases with no gene match: 6. Germline CDR1 reads MGHRA; CDR2 reads YSYEKL. DNA of the CDR3: TGCGCCAGCAGTCCCAGACAGGGGGGCTACGAGCAGTACTTC. Encoded protein: CASSPRQGGYEQYF.

CDR3 protein: CASTGTGGNQPQHF. CDR3 sequence (DNA): TGTGCCAGTACCGGGACAGGGGGTAATCAGCCCCAGCATTTT. The chain is built from TRBV19 and TRBJ1-5; 11 bases are shared with TRBD1. Germline CDR1 and CDR2: LNHDA and SQIVND (reference sequence). CDR3 length: 14 amino acids. V lost 7 bases, J lost 4 bases, and 3 bases stayed unmatched.

On this clone itself: Sequence at one end of the junction differs from germline and may be a read error. The chain is built from TRBV5-1 and TRBJ1-2; 7 positions agree with TRBD1. The CDR3 extends over 13 amino acids. Germline CDR1 SGHRS, CDR2 YFSETQ. CDR3 sequence (DNA): TGCGCCAGCAGCTCTACAGGGGCCCACGGGTCCCACTTC. It codes for CASSSTGAHGSHF.

This clone has more than one count but fewer than ten. The genes are TRBV4-2 and TRBJ2-7, with D unclear. Trimming pared 0 bases from V and 5 bases from J, leaving 14 bases between. Germline CDR1 is LGHNA and CDR2 is YNFKEQ. This CDR3 has 15 amino acids. CDR3 nucleotide sequence: TGTGCCAGCAGCCAAGAAGAGGCACTTCCCCACGAGCAGTACTTC. Its translation: CASSQEEALPHEQYF.

This clone showed up just a few times. This rearrangement joins TRBV28 to TRBJ2-7, with a weak D call TRBD1 (6 bases). The germline V gene has CDR1 MDHEN and CDR2 SYDVKM. The CDR3 is 13 residues long. The V and J ends lost 11 bases and 4 bases respectively, with 18 bases between them. DNA for the CDR3: TGTGCCGCAGGCGAACAGGGAATTTACGAGCAGTACTTC. It translates to CAAGEQGIYEQYF.

V usage is TRBV30 and J usage is TRBJ2-7, with 7 bases lining up with TRBD1. Losses at the gene ends were 0 bases for V and 7 bases for J; bases not matched to a gene: 3. Germline lookup yields CDR1 GTSNPN and CDR2 SVGIG (reference sequence). The CDR3 consists of 12 residues. For the CDR3, the DNA is TGTGCCTGGAGTGTAACAGGGGTTGAGCAGTACTTC. This encodes CAWSVTGVEQYF.

The rearrangement joins TRBV7-9 to TRBJ1-1; D possibly corresponds to TRBD1 (5 bases). Per the germline V gene, CDR1 is SEHNR and CDR2 is FQNEAQ (reference sequence). V shed 8 bases and J shed 2 bases, with 9 bases lying between them. There are 12 residues in the CDR3. CDR3: CASGRGNTEAFF. The DNA for the CDR3 is TGTGCCAGCGGGAGGGGTAACACTGAAGCTTTCTTT.

The rearrangement uses TRBV28 and TRBJ2-7; D possibly corresponds to TRBD1 (5 bases). Trimming cost V 2 bases and J 4 bases, with 6 bases left between them. CDR3 size: 12 residues. Germline CDR1 MDHEN, CDR2 SYDVKM. The CDR3 sequence: CASSLQGYEQYF. For the CDR3, the DNA is TGTGCCAGCAGTTTACAGGGTTACGAGCAGTACTTC.

This clone was counted only a few times. The chain links TRBV10-3 to TRBJ1-5; the match to TRBD1 covers 8 bases. This CDR3 is 13 amino acids long. V was clipped by 8 bases and J by 4 bases; unmatched bases: 4. The germline gives CDR1 ENHRY, CDR2 SYGVKD. For the CDR3, the DNA is TGTGCCATCGCGGACAGGGATAATCAGCCCCAGCATTTT. Amino acid sequence: CAIADRDNQPQHF.

The chain carries TRBV9 and TRBJ2-1; tentatively, D is TRBD1 (6 bases). Germline values: CDR1 SGDLS, CDR2 YYNGEE. This CDR3 region has 14 residues. V gave up 2 bases and J gave up 9 bases, with 15 bases separating them. The chain's CDR3 is CASSVSQGFSEQFF. The CDR3 DNA is TGTGCCAGCAGCGTGAGTCAGGGGTTCAGTGAGCAGTTCTTC.

V usage is TRBV1 and J usage is TRBJ2-1; the table's D gene call, TRBD2, was not cross checked with the DNA. TRBV1 is a pseudogene locus. The CDR3 spans 16 residues. CDR3 in amino acids: CTSSQDPQRESREQFF. The CDR3 nucleotides are TGCACCAGCAGCCAAGATCCCCAGCGGGAGAGTAGGGAGCAGTTCTTC.

The rearrangement uses TRBV19 and TRBJ2-7, with a tentative D call TRBD2 (6 bases). The CDR3 consists of 15 residues. Germline V lookup: CDR1 LNHDA, CDR2 SQIVND (reference sequence). V lost 5 bases to trimming and J lost 4 bases, with 18 bases between them. The CDR3 loop reads CASSPLGLRPYEQYF. The CDR3 DNA follows: TGTGCCAGTAGTCCTCTCGGACTAAGGCCTTACGAGCAGTACTTC.

This clone was counted between two and nine times. This chain connects TRBV2 to TRBJ2-5; TRBD2 agrees at 11 bases. Trimming took 6 bases from V and 5 from J; bases not matched to a gene: 8. The CDR3 runs to 15 residues. In germline, CDR1 is SNHLY, CDR2 FYNNEI. The CDR3 coding sequence is TGTGCCAGCAGAGGGGGGACTAGCGGTTGGGAGACCCAGTACTTC. Protein product: CASRGGTSGWETQYF.

The table lists this clone with a few counts. CDR3 in amino acids: CASSLQGGGYTF. CDR3 in DNA: TGTGCCAGCAGTTTACAGGGGGGAGGCTACACCTTC. The chain links TRBV6-1 to TRBJ1-2; 8 nucleotides line up with TRBD1. The junction had 4 bases not matched to a gene; V was cut back by 5 bases and J by 8 bases. The germline gives CDR1 MNHNS, CDR2 SASEGT. This CDR3 contains 12 residues.

Only a few counts were recorded for this clone. The chain uses TRBV2 and TRBJ2-7; 7 nucleotides line up with TRBD2. With V trimmed by 6 bases and J by 2 bases, 1 base remained unmatched. The germline V gene has CDR1 SNHLY and CDR2 FYNNEI. The CDR3 has 12 residues. CDR3 DNA sequence: TGTGCCAGCAGCCGGGGGGCCTACGAGCAGTACTTC. This codes for CASSRGAYEQYF.

V gene TRBV5-1 combines with J gene TRBJ2-7, with 10 bases lining up with TRBD1. V lost 5 bases to trimming and J lost 7 bases; unmatched junction nucleotides: 12. CDR1 is SGHRS and CDR2 is YFSETQ in the germline V gene. The CDR3 totals 15 residues. The CDR3 sequence: CASSGKGTGVGEQYF. The DNA for the CDR3 is TGCGCCAGCAGTGGAAAGGGGACAGGGGTGGGGGAGCAGTACTTC.

The J gene is TRBJ1-2, the V gene TRBV28; possible D gene TRBD1, 6 bases. Germline V gene sequence: CDR1 MDHEN, CDR2 SYDVKM. This CDR3 spans 16 amino acids. Trimming removed 3 bases at V and 4 bases at J, with 18 bases between. CDR3 amino acids: CASSLGNQGFVYGYTF. CDR3 in DNA: TGTGCCAGCAGTTTGGGAAATCAGGGGTTCGTCTATGGCTACACCTTC.

This chain connects TRBV30 to TRBJ1-1; D perhaps matches TRBD1 (5 bases). The CDR3 spans 13 residues. The germline CDR1 and CDR2 sequences are GTSNPN and SVGIG (reference sequence). With 8 bases removed from V and 7 bases from J, the gap between germline ends came to 20 bases. CDR3 DNA sequence: TGTGCCACTCAAGGGCGGACACCGCATGAAGCTTTCTTT. Translating gives CATQGRTPHEAFF.

This chain uses TRBV29-1 with TRBJ2-5, with TRBD2 matching over 7 bases. The V segment lost 6 bases and the J segment 5 bases; nucleotides outside the gene matches: 9. Germline loops: CDR1 SQVTM, CDR2 ANQGSEA. The CDR3 is 13 residues long. The CDR3 coding sequence is TGCAGCGTGGGACTTAGCGGGTGGGAGACCCAGTACTTC. Its translation is CSVGLSGWETQYF.

The gene calls are TRBV11-3 and TRBJ2-6; the D gene is possibly TRBD2 (5 bases). V shed 5 bases and J shed 0 bases, with 14 bases lying between them. CDR3 length: 17 residues. Looked up from germline, CDR1 is SGHNT and CDR2 is YENEEA. CDR3: CASSTRTASSGANVLTF. The DNA of the CDR3 is TGTGCCAGCAGCACCCGGACTGCCAGCTCTGGGGCCAACGTCCTGACTTTC.

In its sample, this clone was seen a few times. V usage is TRBV28 and J usage is TRBJ2-1, with D possibly matching TRBD2 (6 bases). The CDR3 consists of 19 residues. Germline CDR1 is MDHEN and CDR2 is SYDVKM. V was shortened by 3 bases and J by 6 bases, with 27 bases between the two germline ends. The CDR3 loop reads CASSLTVLDLLAPGNEQFF. The CDR3 DNA is TGTGCCAGCAGTTTGACCGTTCTGGATTTACTAGCACCAGGCAATGAGCAGTTCTTC. The full variable domain, with the rest looked up from reference TRBV28 and TRBJ2-1, is DVKVTQSSRYLVKRTGEKVFLECVQDMDHENMFWYRQDPGLGLRLIYFSYDVKMKEKGDIPEGYSVSREKKERFSLILESASTNQTSMYLCASSLTVLDLLAPGNEQFFGPGTRLTVL.

The gene calls are TRBV9 and TRBJ1-2; TRBD1 matches 9 bases. This CDR3 contains 15 residues. V was pared by 4 bases and J by 8 bases, with 12 bases of the junction left unmatched. Per the germline V gene, CDR1 is SGDLS and CDR2 is YYNGEE. CDR3 loop: CASSSQQQGARGYTF. The CDR3 region has the DNA TGTGCCAGCAGCTCGCAGCAACAGGGGGCGAGAGGCTACACCTTC.

The J gene is TRBJ1-1, the V gene TRBV6-5, with a possible D match to TRBD1 (6 bases). Germline V CDR1 and CDR2: MNHEY, SVGAGI. Trimming left V 5 bases short and J 6 bases short, with 13 bases between. The CDR3 loop spans 13 amino acids. For the CDR3, the DNA is TGTGCCAGCAGTGAAATAGGACAGTCTGAAGCTTTCTTT. Its protein product is CASSEIGQSEAFF.

V gene TRBV18 combines with J gene TRBJ2-2; D is possibly TRBD2 (5 bases). V was trimmed by 2 bases and J by 4 bases, leaving 11 bases between them. The CDR3 runs to 15 residues. CDR1 and CDR2 (germline): KGHSH, LQKENI. The CDR3 is CASSPTSSTTGELFF. The CDR3 region has the DNA TGTGCCAGCTCACCAACTAGTAGTACCACCGGGGAGCTGTTTTTT.

This clone was observed a handful of times. The V call is TRBV19, the J call TRBJ2-5, with D uncertain. V was clipped by 4 bases and J by 1 base, with 13 bases between them. The germline gives CDR1 LNHDA, CDR2 SQIVND (reference sequence). The CDR3 contains 15 residues. CDR3 protein: CASSSGELLQETQYF. CDR3 in DNA: TGTGCCAGTAGTAGTGGTGAGCTCCTCCAAGAGACCCAGTACTTC.

The chain uses TRBV2 and TRBJ1-3, with a possible D match to TRBD1 (5 bases). This CDR3 has 14 amino acids. Germline CDR1 SNHLY, CDR2 FYNNEI. With 8 bases removed from V and 7 bases from J, the gap between germline ends came to 18 bases. The CDR3 protein is CASREQGVVNTIYF. CDR3 nucleotides: TGTGCCAGCCGGGAGCAGGGAGTTGTTAACACCATATATTTT.